The source of this T cell receptor beta chain is a study of T cells in Graves' hyperthyroidism and ophthalmopathy. Study-level background: Staff took peripheral blood when the initial diagnosis was made, before any treatment began.

Trimming removed 6 bases at V and 4 bases at J, with 16 bases between. This CDR3 contains 14 residues. Per germline, CDR1 SQVTM and CDR2 ANQGSEA. Hyperthyroidism patients were newly diagnosed, had disease duration under 2 months, and were aged 18 to 65 years. The study left out patients who had uncontrolled infection, other autoimmune disease, pregnancy or lactation. Fresh peripheral blood, more than 9 ml, yielded the PBMCs. Amplification targeted TCR beta CDR3 regions from RNA transcripts. RT-PCR in the first round (using the HTBI primer set) targeted the TCR CDR3. TCRdb used MiXCR to reprocess the multiplex PCR reads, holding one entry per CDR3 protein. The sample yields some 380,000 distinct CDR3 sequences, 13% seen once.

The clonotype comes from a man between 25 and 39 years old with Graves' hyperthyroidism that later progressed to Graves' ophthalmopathy. V gene TRBV29-1 combines with J gene TRBJ2-1; either TRBD1 or TRBD2 may fit D (5 bases each). Sequenced input: blood. CDR3 residues: CSVPGRLLYNEQFF. The CDR3, as DNA: TGCAGCGTGCCGGGACGGCTCCTTTACAATGAGCAGTTCTTC.